This T cell receptor (beta chain) was recovered during a study of cytomegalovirus exposure and HLA in healthy donors. This clone has more than one count but fewer than ten. V shed 4 bases, J shed 5 bases, and the junction held 5 bases outside the gene matches. This CDR3 is built from 13 residues. Looked up from germline, CDR1 is SGHTA and CDR2 is FQGTGA. Clones were sequenced by immunoSEQ multiplex PCR, and TCRdb holds only the in-frame ones, with some missing. The sample comprises 150,000 to 200,000 clones, 80% to 85% of which are singletons, and 9.5% to 13% rests with the top ten. The receptor was isolated from a man aged 25-45 years in good health and CMV-seropositive. The chain carries TRBV7-3 and TRBJ2-7; 7 bases agree with TRBD1. Source material: PBMCs. CDR3 residues: CASSSGTAHEQYF. The CDR3 nucleotides are TGTGCCAGCAGCTCAGGGACAGCTCACGAGCAGTACTTC.